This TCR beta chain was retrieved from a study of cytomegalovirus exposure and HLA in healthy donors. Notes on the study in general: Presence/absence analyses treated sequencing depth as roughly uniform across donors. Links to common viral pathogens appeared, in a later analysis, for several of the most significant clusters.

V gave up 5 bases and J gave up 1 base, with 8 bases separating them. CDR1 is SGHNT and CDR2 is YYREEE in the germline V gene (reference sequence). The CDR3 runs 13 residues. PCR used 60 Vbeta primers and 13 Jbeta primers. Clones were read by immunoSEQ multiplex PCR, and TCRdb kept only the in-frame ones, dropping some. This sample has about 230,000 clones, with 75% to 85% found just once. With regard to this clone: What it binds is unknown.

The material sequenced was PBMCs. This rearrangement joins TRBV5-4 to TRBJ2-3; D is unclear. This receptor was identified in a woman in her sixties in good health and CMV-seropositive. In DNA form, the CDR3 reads TGTGCCAGCAGGCCTCCGGGCACAGATACGCAGTATTTT. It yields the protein CASRPPGTDTQYF.